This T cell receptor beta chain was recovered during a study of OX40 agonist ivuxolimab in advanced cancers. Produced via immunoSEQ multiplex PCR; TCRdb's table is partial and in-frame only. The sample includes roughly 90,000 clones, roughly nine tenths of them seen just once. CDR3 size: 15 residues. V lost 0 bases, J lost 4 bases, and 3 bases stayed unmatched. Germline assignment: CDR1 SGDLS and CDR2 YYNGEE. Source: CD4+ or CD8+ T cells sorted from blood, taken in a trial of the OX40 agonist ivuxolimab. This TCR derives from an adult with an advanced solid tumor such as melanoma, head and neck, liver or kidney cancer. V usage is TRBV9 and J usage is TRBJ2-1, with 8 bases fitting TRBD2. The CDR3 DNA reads TGTGCCAGCAGCGTAGAATTAGCGGGGTACAATGAGCAGTTCTTC. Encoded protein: CASSVELAGYNEQFF.